The present T cell receptor (beta chain) was sequenced within a study of T-cell memory formation after mild COVID-19. General study points: Those CD4+ clones that contracted were mainly in CM and EM (CD8+ ones in EMRA). Proof of SARS-CoV-2 specificity was absent for the second-wave clones that crested on day 37.

TCRdb reprocessed the 5' RACE reads with MiXCR, giving one entry per CDR3 protein. The sample lists 25,000 to 35,000 distinct CDR3 sequences, over 20% occurring once. Comment on this clonotype: The antigen remains undetermined.

This CDR3 spans 13 amino acids. The germline V gene has CDR1 SQVTM and CDR2 ANQGSEA. The ends were cut back, 4 bases at V and 0 bases at J, with 6 bases in the middle. The V call is TRBV29-1, the J call TRBJ2-2; D gene ambiguous. The sequenced sample was PBMCs or a T cell subset sorted from them (not recorded which). The sequence came from an adult who had mild COVID-19 (a few samples of this study predate the infection). Cell type and time point are not known. CDR3: CSVAQTNTGELFF. The CDR3 bases are TGCAGCGTTGCTCAGACGAACACCGGGGAGCTGTTTTTT.